This is a list of T cell receptor beta chains from one sample in a study of radiation and T cells in renal cell carcinoma. Measured with immunoSEQ multiplex PCR; TCRdb has only the in-frame clones, and not every one. This sample has approximately 63,000 clones; approximately 84% occur once, and the top ten carry 6% to 8%. The input for sequencing was blood, taken from a patient whose treatment included radiotherapy and nephrectomy. These receptors originate from a man aged 55 to 70 with renal cell carcinoma. CDR3s include the opening cysteine and the closing phenylalanine or tryptophan. D genes are given only for firm matches. Where a row states a size, it is once, few, many or the class of an expanded clone; other rows omit it.

v_gene	j_gene	d_gene	abundance	CDR3nt	CDR3aa
TRBV7-9	TRBJ1-2	NA	many	TGTGCCAGCAGCTTAGCATCGGTTGGTAACTATGGCTACACCTTC	CASSLASVGNYGYTF
TRBV5-1	TRBJ2-5	TRBD1	NA	TGCGCCAGCAGCTTGGATATCCCGACAGGGAGAGAGACCCAGTACTTC	CASSLDIPTGRETQYF
TRBV2	TRBJ2-3	NA	once	TGTGCCAGCAGTGAAGGGCAGGGAGGAGATACGCAGTATTTT	CASSEGQGGDTQYF
TRBV11-3	TRBJ1-1	NA	NA	TGTGCCAGCAGCTTAGATACCGGGACGCAAGCTTTCTTT	CASSLDTGTQAFF
TRBV2	TRBJ1-1	NA	NA	TGTGCCAGCAGAACGGACGAGGGGAGCACTGAAGCTTTCTTT	CASRTDEGSTEAFF
TRBV5-5	TRBJ1-2	TRBD1	NA	TGTGCCAGCAGCTTTTCGGGACAGGGGAACTATGGCTACACCTTC	CASSFSGQGNYGYTF
TRBV5-4	TRBJ2-2	NA	NA	TGTGCCAGCAGGGGGGGCAAAAATTCCGCGAACACCGGGGAGCTGTTTTTT	CASRGGKNSANTGELFF
TRBV19	TRBJ2-7	TRBD1	NA	TGTGCCAGTAGCCCCCGTGCAGGGGGCTCCTACGAGCAGTACTTC	CASSPRAGGSYEQYF
TRBV6-5	TRBJ2-7	TRBD2	NA	TGTGCCAGCAGGACTAGCGGGGGGGCCCCCGAGCAGTACTTC	CASRTSGGAPEQYF
TRBV5-1	TRBJ2-1	TRBD2	NA	TGCGCCAGCAGCCCCTGGACTAGCGGAGACAACGATGAGCAGTTCTTC	CASSPWTSGDNDEQFF
TRBV4-3	TRBJ2-7	NA	NA	TGCGCCAGCAGCCAAGATCGGGGAGAACCCTACGAGCAGTACTTC	CASSQDRGEPYEQYF
TRBV6-6	TRBJ2-1	NA	NA	TGTGCCAGCAGTTACGTTCTAGCAAACTCCTACAATGAGCAGTTCTTC	CASSYVLANSYNEQFF
TRBV5-1	TRBJ2-5	NA	NA	TGCGCCAGCAGCCTAGGGGGGGGACAGACCCAGTACTTC	CASSLGGGQTQYF
TRBV10-3	TRBJ1-1	NA	NA	TGTGCCATCAGTGAGCGCTGGAACACTGAAGCTTTCTTT	CAISERWNTEAFF
TRBV6-6	TRBJ1-3	NA	NA	TGTGCCAGCACCTTAAGGGCTTCTGGAAACACCATATATTTT	CASTLRASGNTIYF
TRBV7-9	TRBJ2-3	NA	many	TGTGCCAGCACCCCTGGGTCAGCGGGCGTTAGCACAGATACGCAGTATTTT	CASTPGSAGVSTDTQYF
TRBV2	TRBJ1-2	NA	NA	TGTGCCAGCAGTCCTACGACAGGAGCTAACTATGGCTACACCTTC	CASSPTTGANYGYTF
TRBV6-6	TRBJ2-5	NA	NA	TGTGCCAGCAGTTACGGGCGGGGCTCAGAGACCCAGTACTTC	CASSYGRGSETQYF
TRBV10-3	TRBJ2-3	NA	NA	TGTGCCATCAGTGAAGGGCAGGACACAGATACGCAGTATTTT	CAISEGQDTDTQYF
TRBV12-5	TRBJ2-3	TRBD2	NA	TGTGCTAGTCTCCTAGCGGGAGGTAGTACAGATACGCAGTATTTT	CASLLAGGSTDTQYF
TRBV25-1	TRBJ2-2	TRBD1	NA	TGTGCCAGCAGTTCCAGGGGGATTACCGGGGAGCTGTTTTTT	CASSSRGITGELFF
TRBV6-1	TRBJ2-2	TRBD2	once	TGTGCCAGCAGTGCCGATCGCTACCTAGCGGGAGGTACCGGGGAGCTGTTTTTT	CASSADRYLAGGTGELFF
TRBV15	TRBJ1-1	NA	few	TGTGCCACCAGCCTCGAAAAGCTGAACACTGAAGCTTTCTTT	CATSLEKLNTEAFF
TRBV30	TRBJ2-2	NA	NA	TGTGCCTGGAGTGCGGGGACGCCCGGGGAGCTGTTTTTT	CAWSAGTPGELFF
TRBV29-1	TRBJ2-3	NA	NA	TGCAGCGTCTCCTACGCAGATACGCAGTATTTT	CSVSYADTQYF
TRBV7-8	TRBJ2-3	TRBD2	once	TGTGCCAGCAGCTTAGCTTCATTAGCGGGCGAAGCGGGCACAGATACGCAGTATTTT	CASSLASLAGEAGTDTQYF
TRBV2	TRBJ1-1	NA	few	TGTGCCAGCGCAAAATGGGGAGCTATGAACACTGAAGCTTTCTTT	CASAKWGAMNTEAFF
TRBV6-1	TRBJ1-1	TRBD1	once	TGTGCCAGCAGGGGACAGGGGTACCCTGAAGCTTTCTTT	CASRGQGYPEAFF
TRBV28	TRBJ1-2	TRBD1	few	TGTGCCAGCACTTACCCCGGACAGGAGAACTATGGCTACACCTTC	CASTYPGQENYGYTF
TRBV7-9	TRBJ1-3	NA	many	TGTGCCAGCAGGCCACCGGGGACATACGGAAACACCATATATTTT	CASRPPGTYGNTIYF
TRBV11-2	TRBJ1-1	TRBD1	few	TGTGCCAGCAGCTTTCGGACAGGGGACACTGAAGCTTTCTTT	CASSFRTGDTEAFF
TRBV12-5	TRBJ2-3	NA	NA	TGTGCTAGTGGTGTTAGTTCTAGCACAGATACGCAGTATTTT	CASGVSSSTDTQYF
TRBV19	TRBJ1-3	NA	NA	TGTGCCAGTAGTATAGACGGCGACCCTGGAAACACCATATATTTT	CASSIDGDPGNTIYF